Listed here are 21 T cell receptor beta chains from one sample, sequenced in a study of vaccination effects on CD4 cells after COVID-19 (dated by TCRdb to between 2021 and 2022). Their antigen targets remain unknown. Libraries were prepared through the immunoSEQ multiplex PCR assay. TCRdb stores this immuneACCESS table with in-frame sequences only. Part of the clones is absent; in the studies checked, under half of the shortfall reflects unresolved V genes, and no reason is known for the rest. The sample table holds tens of thousands of clones, of which approximately 73% were seen once. Less than 40% of the sample belongs to the ten largest clones. To identify antigen-specific CD4+ T cell clonotypes by their expansion, the ViraFEST assay first stimulated PBMC with viral peptide pools and then applied TCR sequencing. After around 11 days of culture, CD4+ T cells were isolated with the EasySep CD4+ T cell isolation kit. PCR-confirmed SARS-CoV-2 infection had occurred in convalescent patients between March and December 2020, before the Alpha, Beta and Delta variants emerged in the United States.

The sequenced sample was CD4+ T cells from PBMCs cultured with a peptide pool, obtained before COVID-19 vaccination. The origin of the receptors is a human donor who had a prior SARS-CoV-2 infection.

J is TRBJ2-7 and V is TRBV2; unclear D gene. V was pared by 0 bases and J by 3 bases, with 15 bases between. The CDR3 extends over 16 amino acids. Germline lookup yields CDR1 SNHLY and CDR2 FYNNEI. The CDR3 protein is CASSEAMPGADYEQYF. CDR3 nucleotide sequence: TGTGCCAGCAGTGAAGCGATGCCTGGCGCCGACTACGAGCAGTACTTC.

The chain combines TRBV5-4 with TRBJ1-1; D remains unclear. The CDR3 loop spans 16 amino acids. CDR1 SGHNT and CDR2 YYREEE come from the germline V gene (reference sequence). With 0 bases removed from V and 4 bases from J, the gap between germline ends came to 16 bases. The CDR3 region is CASSLDPQVMGTEAFF. The CDR3 DNA reads as TGTGCCAGCAGCTTGGACCCGCAGGTAATGGGCACTGAAGCTTTCTTT. The full variable domain, with the rest looked up from reference TRBV5-4 and TRBJ1-1, is ETGVTQSPTHLIKTRGQQVTLRCSSQSGHNTVSWYQQALGQGPQFIFQYYREEENGRGNFPPRFSGLQFPNYSSELNVNALELDDSALYLCASSLDPQVMGTEAFFGQGTRLTVV.

This chain connects TRBV18 to TRBJ2-1; D is unresolved. CDR1 is KGHSH, CDR2 LQKENI, per germline. The CDR3 contains 14 residues. Trimming shortened V by 3 bases and J by 4 bases, and 10 bases separated the two germline ends. For the CDR3, the DNA is TGTGCCAGCTCACCCCCCAGTAGTTACAATGAGCAGTTCTTC. Protein: CASSPPSSYNEQFF.

This clone was seen more than once but under ten times. This chain connects TRBV5-4 to TRBJ2-7; no clear D. The CDR3 has 14 amino acids. The V and J ends lost 1 base and 2 bases respectively, with 10 bases between them. The germline CDR1 and CDR2 sequences are SGHNT and YYREEE (reference sequence). The CDR3 DNA is TGTGCCAGCAGCTTGACTCCTAATACCTACGAGCAGTACTTC. Translated, it gives CASSLTPNTYEQYF.

The chain uses TRBV11-2 and TRBJ2-7; TRBD2 aligns across 7 bases. This CDR3 is built from 15 residues. Trimming at V came to 3 bases and at J to 1 base, leaving 6 bases not matched to a gene. Germline V lookup: CDR1 SGHAT, CDR2 FQNNGV. The CDR3, as DNA: TGTGCCAGCAGCTTGGGGCTAGCGGTTTCCTACGAGCAGTACTTC. It is translated as CASSLGLAVSYEQYF.

The rearrangement joins TRBV6-5 to TRBJ2-7; 7 positions agree with TRBD1. The V gene's germline CDR1 is MNHEY and CDR2 SVGAGI. The V and J ends lost 0 bases and 0 bases, in that order; junction bases with no gene match: 5. The CDR3 spans 16 residues. In DNA, the CDR3 is TGTGCCAGCAGTTACTCGTCAGACAGGGTCTCCTACGAGCAGTACTTC. Amino acid sequence: CASSYSSDRVSYEQYF.

This chain uses TRBV5-6 with TRBJ2-7; 15 positions agree with TRBD2. V dropped 4 bases and J dropped 4; count of bases not matched to a gene: 12. The CDR3 extends over 18 amino acids. Germline V lookup: CDR1 SGHDT, CDR2 YYEEEE. CDR3: CASSEGTSGGYGRYEQYF. The CDR3 nucleotides are TGTGCCAGCAGCGAGGGGACTAGCGGGGGGTATGGACGATACGAGCAGTACTTC.

J is TRBJ2-3 and V is TRBV7-2; the match to TRBD2 covers 8 bases. This CDR3 has 18 amino acids. Germline V gives CDR1 SGHTA, CDR2 FQGNSA. The V and J ends lost 3 bases and 0 bases, in that order; junction bases with no gene match: 11. In DNA form, the CDR3 reads TGTGCCAGCAGCTTGGCCGTGGGGCGGGGGGTAAGCACAGATACGCAGTATTTT. Amino acids: CASSLAVGRGVSTDTQYF. The full variable domain, its missing parts supplied by reference TRBV7-2 and TRBJ2-3, is GAGVSQSPSNKVTEKGKDVELRCDPISGHTALYWYRQSLGQGLEFLIYFQGNSAPDKSGLPSDRFSAERTGGSVSTLTIQRTQQEDSAVYLCASSLAVGRGVSTDTQYFGPGTRLTVL.

The chain couples TRBV4-1 to TRBJ1-2, with a tentative D call TRBD1 (5 bases). CDR3 length: 16 residues. Germline CDR1 reads MGHRA; CDR2 reads YSYEKL. The V end was cut by 5 bases, the J end by 7 bases, with 23 bases between. CDR3 DNA: TGCGCCAGCAGCTCCCAAGTCATCGGGGCACTCACTGGCTACACCTTC. This gives the protein CASSSQVIGALTGYTF.

CDR3 sequence reads: CSVDKGLPDTQYF. For the CDR3, the DNA is TGCAGCGTTGACAAGGGGCTGCCAGATACGCAGTATTTT. The V and J genes are TRBV29-1 and TRBJ2-3; possible D gene TRBD1, 5 bases. Germline CDR1 and CDR2: SQVTM and ANQGSEA. Trimming cost V 3 bases and J 4 bases, with 11 bases left between them. This CDR3 is built from 13 residues.

J is TRBJ1-1 and V is TRBV5-1; D remains unclear. Trimming removed 0 bases at V and 3 bases at J, with 15 bases between. Looked up from germline, CDR1 is SGHRS and CDR2 is YFSETQ. The CDR3 is 16 amino acids. This CDR3 is CASSLAVGPPDTEAFF. CDR3 in DNA: TGCGCCAGCAGCTTGGCTGTCGGACCCCCAGACACTGAAGCTTTCTTT. The variable domain in full, with the rest retrieved from reference TRBV5-1 and TRBJ1-1, is KAGVTQTPRYLIKTRGQQVTLSCSPISGHRSVSWYQQTPGQGLQFLFEYFSETQRNKGNFPGRFSGRQFSNSRSEMNVSTLELGDSALYLCASSLAVGPPDTEAFFGQGTRLTVV.

The chain is built from TRBV4-3 and TRBJ2-7, with D tentatively TRBD2 (5 bases). CDR1 and CDR2 from the germline V gene are LGHNA and YSLEER. Trimming cost V 4 bases and J 2 bases, with 12 bases left between them. There are 14 residues in the CDR3. CDR3 in DNA: TGCGCCAGCAGCCTCGGACTGAACACCTACGAGCAGTACTTC. Protein sequence: CASSLGLNTYEQYF.

V gene TRBV7-6 combines with J gene TRBJ2-3, with a tentative D call TRBD2 (6 bases). The CDR3 contains 14 residues. Per the germline V gene, CDR1 is SGHVS and CDR2 is FNYEAQ. V was trimmed by 2 bases and J by 0 bases, leaving 6 bases between them. Written as DNA, the CDR3 is TGTGCCAGCAGCTTACGGGGGAGCACAGATACGCAGTATTTT. It is translated as CASSLRGSTDTQYF.

J is TRBJ1-2 and V is TRBV30, with 9 bases matching TRBD1. V trimming: 1 base; J trimming: 4 bases; junction bases outside the gene matches: 13. This CDR3 has 17 amino acids. Germline V gives CDR1 GTSNPN, CDR2 SVGIG (reference sequence). CDR3 amino acids: CAWSANPVGQGIYGYTF. The DNA for the CDR3 is TGTGCCTGGAGTGCAAACCCCGTTGGACAGGGGATCTATGGCTACACCTTC.

V gene TRBV27 combines with J gene TRBJ2-3, with 7 bases matching TRBD2. The V gene end was trimmed by 6 bases and the J gene end by 4 bases; junction bases not matched to a gene: 4. CDR1 MNHEY and CDR2 SMNVEV come from the germline V gene (reference sequence). This CDR3 comprises 13 residues. This chain's CDR3 is CASSRLAADTQYF. Written as DNA, the CDR3 is TGTGCCAGCAGCCGACTAGCTGCAGATACGCAGTATTTT.

V usage is TRBV7-9 and J usage is TRBJ2-5; 8 positions match TRBD1. Losses at the gene ends were 1 base for V and 5 bases for J; bases not matched to a gene: 6. Germline CDR1 and CDR2: SEHNR and FQNEAQ (reference sequence). The CDR3 spans 15 residues. In DNA form, the CDR3 reads TGTGCCAGCAGCTTAGGCAGGGGGCGATACGAGACCCAGTACTTC. Translating gives CASSLGRGRYETQYF.

This clone was seen more than once but under ten times. The chain joins TRBV3-1 (or the pseudogene TRBV3-2) to TRBJ2-7, with 13 bases lining up with TRBD2. In germline, CDR1 is LGHDT, CDR2 YNNKEL (reference sequence). The length of the CDR3 is 17 residues. Trimming took 1 base from V and 2 from J; bases not matched to a gene: 5. CDR3 coding DNA: TGTGCCAGCAGCCAAGCCCGGACTAGCGGGAGCCCCTACGAGCAGTACTTC. Protein product: CASSQARTSGSPYEQYF.

The chain is built from TRBV2 and TRBJ2-7; maybe TRBD1 (6 bases). The CDR3 is 15 residues long. V lost 10 bases and J lost 2, with 21 bases in between. In germline, CDR1 is SNHLY, CDR2 FYNNEI. Here the CDR3 DNA reads TGTGCCACCTCTACTAGACAGGCACCCCCCTACGAGCAGTACTTC. Its translation is CATSTRQAPPYEQYF.

CDR3 region: CASSQYGGTEAFF. Written as DNA, the CDR3 is TGTGCCAGCAGCCAGTACGGGGGCACTGAAGCTTTCTTT. The rearrangement joins TRBV3-1 (or the pseudogene TRBV3-2) to TRBJ1-1; possibly TRBD1 for D (5 bases). This CDR3 comprises 13 residues. Looked up from germline, CDR1 is LGHDT and CDR2 is YNNKEL (reference sequence). Trimming stripped 3 bases from V and 4 bases from J, with 9 bases between.

The chain carries TRBV20-1 and TRBJ2-1; 10 bases fit TRBD2. The V gene's germline CDR1 is DFQATT and CDR2 SNEGSKA (reference sequence). CDR3 size: 14 residues. With 3 bases clipped from V and 3 bases from J, the junction kept 2 bases outside the gene matches. The DNA for the CDR3 is TGCAGTGCTAGTCCTAGCGGGGGCTACAATGAGCAGTTCTTC. As protein: CSASPSGGYNEQFF.

The chain combines TRBV15 with TRBJ2-2, with TRBD2 matching 10 bases. In germline, CDR1 is LNHNV, CDR2 YYDKDF (reference sequence). Unmatched junction bases numbered 7, after V lost 0 bases and J lost 6 bases. This CDR3 comprises 17 residues. CDR3: CATSRDGAGGPSGELFF. The DNA of the CDR3 is TGTGCCACCAGCAGAGATGGAGCGGGAGGGCCATCCGGGGAGCTGTTTTTT.